The source of this TCR beta chain is a study of T-cell memory formation after mild COVID-19 (dated by TCRdb to about 2021). For the wider study: Most TCR sequence clusters were specific to one of the two donors. In a couple of donors, T-cell clones that expanded and contracted after mild COVID-19 were followed by sequencing TCRalpha and TCRbeta repertoires longitudinally. The cohort comprised two young, previously healthy adult volunteers, one female and one male. Study-level results and caveats: Only a couple of mild cases were covered in the study, and larger cohorts including severe cases with pre-infection samples were considered necessary. Some responding clones were found in pre-infection memory, which suggests that pre-existing cross-reactive memory T cells took part in the SARS-CoV-2 response. Whether the second-wave clones peaking on day 37 were SARS-CoV-2 specific was not confirmed. Contracting CD4+ clones were located mainly in the CM and EM memory subsets, whereas CD8+ clones were found to be enriched in EMRA. Clones that contracted from day 15 to 85 showed balanced CD4/CD8 phenotypes, whereas a second wave of clones that expanded from day 15 to 37 leaned towards CD4+.

This clonotype was seen more than once but under ten times. Its specific antigen is unknown. The input lacks base qualities; no much larger clone sits a single base away. In the germline V gene (reference sequence), CDR1 corresponds to SGHKS and CDR2 to YYEKEE. At the junction V is shortened by 0 bases and J by 14 bases, with 11 bases in between. The cysteine opens and the phenylalanine closes a CDR3 of 11 amino acids. The CDR3 DNA has 33 bases and is translated from base 1. Instrument used: Illumina NovaSeq 6000. TCRalpha and TCRbeta cDNA libraries were constructed by 5'RACE with constant-segment primers, with sample barcodes and unique molecular identifiers being introduced. Trizol reagent was used to extract RNA from every sample. Library amplification was performed in two PCR steps, and a second sample barcode and Illumina TruSeq adapters were introduced in the second step. Libraries were sequenced on an Illumina NovaSeq with 2 x 150 bp paired-end reads. The study's processing was this. The reads were demultiplexed and collapsed into UMI-guided consensus sequences using migec v1.2.7. Using mixcr v2.1.11, UMI consensuses were aligned to TRA and TRB V and J templates and then assembled into clonotypes. Expanded or contracted clonotypes were those called significant by both edgeR and NoisET, with noise models trained on biological replicates. For edgeR calls, the thresholds were a false discovery rate-adjusted p below 0.01 and a log2 fold-change of 1. As an exploratory analysis of dynamics, max-normalized trajectories of the 1000 most abundant clonotypes were examined by PCA with hierarchical clustering. Separately sequenced CD4+ and CD8+ repertoires were used to assign a CD4 or CD8 phenotype to each responding clone. TCRdb's own reprocessing of the public reads used fastp at Q25 and MiXCR and kept productive beta chains. Under each unique CDR3 protein, matching rows form one entry showing the most common genes and DNA. The authors' filters were not applied to this entry. Within this sample are under 200,000 distinct CDR3 sequences, with approximately 13% of them counted one time only. Approximately 3.3% of the sample is in the top ten clones.

Ficoll-Paque density gradient centrifugation was used to isolate PBMCs. The sequence is built from TRBV5-5 and TRBJ1-1; D gene: possibly TRBD1, on 5 matching bases. This receptor was identified in a young man who had mild COVID-19 (a few samples of this study predate the infection). The sample titles of this study are shuffled in the database, so cell type and time point are left out; the donor was told from shared clones. The sequenced sample consisted of PBMCs or a T cell subset sorted from them (not recorded which). The CDR3 protein sequence reads: CASSLEGAAFF. The nucleotides are TGTGCCAGCAGCTTGGAAGGGGCCGCCTTCTTT.